These T cell receptor beta chains were read from a single sample in a study of regulatory T cells in long-lasting Graves disease. MiXCR, run by TCRdb on the multiplex PCR reads, gives a single entry per CDR3 protein. The data hold a few hundred thousand distinct CDR3 sequences, with 20% observed a single time. Material: peripheral blood mononuclear cells (PBMCs), obtained at new diagnosis, from a patient treated with antithyroid drugs. The receptors derive from a female donor with Graves disease. The CDR3 runs from the conserved cysteine through the conserved F or W. D genes are given only for firm matches. Not all rows give a size; the values are once, few, many and, for expanded clones, a class.

J: TRBJ2-2
size: many
D: -
V: TRBV12-3/TRBV12-4
CDR3: CASSRSGTVNTGELFF
DNA: TGTGCCAGCAGTCGATCCGGGACTGTGAACACCGGGGAGCTGTTTTTT

J: TRBJ2-2
size: -
D: -
V: TRBV6-1
CDR3: CASSQRGGELFF
DNA: TGTGCCAGCAGCCAAAGGGGCGGGGAGCTGTTTTTT

J: TRBJ2-1
size: -
D: TRBD2
V: TRBV2
CDR3: CASSEGLADIEQFF
DNA: TGTGCCAGCAGTGAAGGACTAGCAGACATTGAGCAGTTCTTC

J: TRBJ2-3
size: many
D: -
V: TRBV14
CDR3: CASRPSTDTQYF
DNA: TGTGCCAGCAGGCCTAGCACAGATACGCAGTATTTT

J: TRBJ1-1
size: many
D: -
V: TRBV29-1
CDR3: CSVSTLGGGGAFF
DNA: TGCAGCGTTTCGACGCTAGGAGGAGGGGGAGCTTTCTTT

J: TRBJ1-5
size: many
D: -
V: TRBV20-1
CDR3: CSARVDSNQPQHF
DNA: TGCAGTGCTAGAGTTGACAGCAATCAGCCCCAGCATTTT

J: TRBJ2-1
size: -
D: TRBD1
V: TRBV7-9
CDR3: CASSLGTGGPIGERTDNEQFF
DNA: TGTGCCAGCAGCTTGGGGACAGGGGGCCCGATCGGGGAGCGGACGGACAATGAGCAGTTCTTC

J: TRBJ1-5
size: many
D: -
V: TRBV7-2
CDR3: CASSLRKDQPQHF
DNA: TGTGCCAGCAGCTTAAGGAAAGATCAGCCCCAGCATTTT

J: TRBJ2-7
size: many
D: -
V: TRBV7-2
CDR3: CASSDPGERSYEQYF
DNA: TGTGCCAGCAGCGACCCCGGGGAGCGGAGCTACGAGCAGTACTTC

J: TRBJ2-5
size: -
D: TRBD2
V: TRBV2
CDR3: CASSETPGLAEEETQYF
DNA: TGTGCCAGCAGTGAAACGCCGGGACTAGCGGAAGAAGAGACCCAGTACTTC

J: TRBJ1-1
size: many
D: TRBD1
V: TRBV5-1
CDR3: CASSRELLTGGNTEAFF
DNA: TGCGCCAGCAGCCGGGAGCTCTTGACAGGGGGGAACACTGAAGCTTTCTTT

J: TRBJ2-1
size: many
D: TRBD2
V: TRBV10-3
CDR3: CAISESLGLAEDNEQFF
DNA: TGTGCCATCAGTGAGTCGTTAGGGCTAGCGGAAGACAATGAGCAGTTCTTC

J: TRBJ2-1
size: many
D: -
V: TRBV20-1
CDR3: CSAPTRGTSNEQFF
DNA: TGCAGTGCCCCGACTAGGGGGACTTCCAATGAGCAGTTCTTC

J: TRBJ2-7
size: many
D: -
V: TRBV12-3/TRBV12-4
CDR3: CASSSGAEYEQYF
DNA: TGTGCCAGCAGTTCAGGGGCGGAATACGAGCAGTACTTC

J: TRBJ1-2
size: -
D: TRBD1
V: TRBV28
CDR3: CAAKMGQGARSGYTF
DNA: TGTGCCGCTAAGATGGGACAGGGGGCGCGTAGCGGCTACACCTTC

J: TRBJ2-3
size: -
D: -
V: TRBV25-1
CDR3: CASSDRIGDTQYF
DNA: TGTGCCAGCAGTGACAGGATAGGCGATACGCAGTATTTT

J: TRBJ1-5
size: few
D: -
V: TRBV20-1
CDR3: CSALDSKYSNQPQHF
DNA: TGCAGTGCCCTAGACAGTAAATATAGCAATCAGCCCCAGCATTTT

J: TRBJ1-2
size: many
D: TRBD1
V: TRBV12-3/TRBV12-4
CDR3: CASRSTGTGDGYTF
DNA: TGTGCCAGCAGGTCCACCGGGACAGGGGACGGCTACACCTTC

J: TRBJ2-2
size: few
D: -
V: TRBV18
CDR3: CASSPAGTLNTGELFF
DNA: TGTGCCAGCTCACCGGCCGGGACTCTGAACACCGGGGAGCTGTTTTTT

J: TRBJ2-7
size: many
D: TRBD1
V: TRBV29-1
CDR3: CSVNGDGDRVYEQYF
DNA: TGCAGCGTTAATGGGGATGGGGACAGGGTCTACGAGCAGTACTTC

J: TRBJ2-1
size: many
D: TRBD2
V: TRBV7-2
CDR3: CASSLDSGSRNEQFF
DNA: TGTGCCAGCAGCTTAGATAGCGGGAGTAGGAATGAGCAGTTCTTC

J: TRBJ2-3
size: many
D: -
V: TRBV7-9
CDR3: CASSLLKGTDTQYF
DNA: TGTGCCAGCAGCTTACTCAAGGGAACAGATACGCAGTATTTT

J: TRBJ1-2
size: many
D: TRBD1
V: TRBV2
CDR3: CASIRQGYGYTF
DNA: TGTGCCAGCATTAGACAGGGCTATGGCTACACCTTC

J: TRBJ2-2
size: -
D: -
V: TRBV11-2
CDR3: CASSLVWGSLNTGELFF
DNA: TGTGCCAGCAGCTTAGTGTGGGGAAGCTTGAACACCGGGGAGCTGTTTTTT

J: TRBJ2-1
size: many
D: -
V: TRBV6-2/TRBV6-3
CDR3: CASSYPPGTPEQFF
DNA: TGTGCCAGCAGTTACCCCCCGGGGACACCCGAGCAGTTCTTC

J: TRBJ1-3
size: -
D: -
V: TRBV24-1
CDR3: CATSNGGSGNTIYF
DNA: TGTGCCACCAGCAACGGGGGTTCTGGAAACACCATATATTTT

J: TRBJ1-3
size: many
D: -
V: TRBV12-3/TRBV12-4
CDR3: CASGLMAGNTIYF
DNA: TGTGCCAGCGGGCTGATGGCGGGAAACACCATATATTTT

J: TRBJ2-3
size: -
D: -
V: TRBV7-9
CDR3: CASSLLESTDTQYF
DNA: TGTGCCAGCAGCCTACTAGAAAGCACAGATACGCAGTATTTT

J: TRBJ1-2
size: -
D: -
V: TRBV6-1
CDR3: CASSDSGSYGYTF
DNA: TGTGCCAGCAGTGATTCAGGGAGCTATGGCTACACCTTC

J: TRBJ1-2
size: many
D: TRBD1
V: TRBV9
CDR3: CASSGMGQINYGYTF
DNA: TGTGCCAGCAGCGGGATGGGACAGATTAACTATGGCTACACCTTC

J: TRBJ1-4
size: -
D: TRBD1
V: TRBV6-2/TRBV6-3
CDR3: CASSLTGGVEKLFF
DNA: TGTGCCAGCAGTCTTACAGGGGGAGTTGAAAAACTGTTTTTT

J: TRBJ2-7
size: many
D: TRBD1
V: TRBV20-1
CDR3: CSAPTGTGLYEQYF
DNA: TGCAGTGCCCCCACCGGGACAGGGTTGTACGAGCAGTACTTC

J: TRBJ1-5
size: many
D: -
V: TRBV28
CDR3: CASQPQAGPRNQPQHF
DNA: TGTGCCAGCCAACCCCAGGCGGGACCTAGGAATCAGCCCCAGCATTTT

J: TRBJ2-1
size: -
D: TRBD1
V: TRBV6-1
CDR3: CASVTGGGNEQFF
DNA: TGTGCCAGCGTGACAGGGGGCGGGAATGAGCAGTTCTTC

J: TRBJ1-1
size: -
D: TRBD1
V: TRBV11-3
CDR3: CASSLGDSPNTEAFF
DNA: TGTGCCAGCAGCTTAGGGGACAGCCCGAACACTGAAGCTTTCTTT

J: TRBJ2-5
size: many
D: TRBD2
V: TRBV7-2
CDR3: CASSFGGGDQETQYF
DNA: TGTGCCAGCAGCTTCGGGGGGGGCGACCAAGAGACCCAGTACTTC

J: TRBJ1-5
size: few
D: TRBD1
V: TRBV6-2/TRBV6-3
CDR3: CASSYPGQGARQPQHF
DNA: TGTGCCAGCAGTTACCCGGGACAGGGGGCGCGTCAGCCCCAGCATTTT

J: TRBJ2-7
size: many
D: -
V: TRBV7-2
CDR3: CASSLIGYEQYF
DNA: TGTGCCAGCAGCTTAATAGGCTACGAGCAGTACTTC

J: TRBJ2-4
size: many
D: TRBD2
V: TRBV6-2/TRBV6-3
CDR3: CASSYGSIAGNIQYF
DNA: TGTGCCAGCAGTTACGGGTCAATAGCGGGGAACATTCAGTACTTC

J: TRBJ2-1
size: many
D: TRBD2
V: TRBV7-2
CDR3: CASSESSGAYNEQFF
DNA: TGTGCCAGCAGCGAATCTAGCGGGGCTTACAATGAGCAGTTCTTC